Shown below are 14 T cell receptor beta chains from a single sample sequenced in a study of shared clonotypes between healthy human individuals (dated by TCRdb to the early 2020s). Library prep was done by the immunoSEQ multiplex PCR assay. Not all clones reach the TCRdb copy of this immuneACCESS table, which keeps in-frame sequences only. Checked studies attribute under half of the gap to unresolved V genes and leave the rest unexplained. The sample profile shows some 580,000 clones; more than 95% of them were found once. Clones ranked in the top ten supply roughly 0.055% of the sample. Input material: naive CD4+ T cells sorted from blood. The cell subset or site label, read with the paper, signifies: CD45RA+ positively selected. The receptors here all came from a woman in her 30s in good health.

The DNA of the CDR3 is TGTGCCAGCAGCTCACAGGGGTTCACAGATACGCAGTATTTT. Its protein product is CASSSQGFTDTQYF. The chain links TRBV5-6 to TRBJ2-3; TRBD1 agrees at 7 bases. In germline, CDR1 is SGHDT, CDR2 YYEEEE. The CDR3 extends over 14 amino acids. V gave up 3 bases and J gave up 2 bases; unmatched junction bases: 3.

The V and J genes are TRBV15 and TRBJ2-3, with D possibly called TRBD1 or TRBD2 (5 bases each). This CDR3 comprises 16 residues. Trimming shortened V by 3 bases and J by 2 bases, and 15 bases separated the two germline ends. CDR1 LNHNV and CDR2 YYDKDF come from the germline V gene (reference sequence). CDR3 sequence: CATSSWALGVTDTQYF. CDR3 coding DNA: TGTGCCACCAGCAGTTGGGCTCTGGGGGTCACAGATACGCAGTATTTT.

The chain recombines TRBV6-1 with TRBJ1-1, with TRBD1 as a possible D gene (6 bases). The V end was cut by 7 bases, the J end by 3 bases, with 18 bases between. Germline-derived CDR1 and CDR2 are MNHNS and SASEGT. This CDR3 is built from 15 residues. This chain's CDR3 is CASIKENREDTEAFF. CDR3 in DNA: TGTGCCAGCATAAAAGAGAACAGGGAAGACACTGAAGCTTTCTTT.

The V call is TRBV7-6, the J call TRBJ1-1; no clear D gene. CDR1 is SGHVS and CDR2 is FNYEAQ in the germline V gene. Trimming shortened V by 5 bases and J by 1 base, and 17 bases separated the two germline ends. The CDR3 runs to 16 residues. The CDR3 DNA reads as TGTGCCAGCAGCCCCCTCGGTCGGGGTAGGAACACTGAAGCTTTCTTT. It translates to CASSPLGRGRNTEAFF.

V gene TRBV6-5 combines with J gene TRBJ1-1; possibly TRBD1 for D (6 bases). Trimming cost V 4 bases and J 1 base, with 10 bases left between them. Germline V gives CDR1 MNHEY, CDR2 SVGAGI. This CDR3 comprises 14 residues. The CDR3: CASSSWTENTEAFF. The CDR3, as DNA: TGTGCCAGCAGTTCCTGGACAGAGAACACTGAAGCTTTCTTT.

With respect to this clone: The junction shows a germline mismatch at one end, possibly a read error. The chain couples TRBV5-3 to TRBJ2-7, with TRBD2 matching 7 bases. TRBV5-3 counts as an open reading frame of uncertain function. This CDR3 contains 15 residues. For the CDR3, the DNA is TGTGCCAGCAGCTTGAAGCGGGAAAACTCCTACGAGCAGTACTTC. This translates into CASSLKRENSYEQYF.

The chain joins TRBV28 to TRBJ2-5; TRBD2 agrees at 8 bases. The CDR3 has 15 residues. V was clipped by 5 bases and J by 5 bases; unmatched bases: 10. The germline V gene encodes CDR1 MDHEN and CDR2 SYDVKM. CDR3 in amino acids: CASSRTGTRYETQYF. The DNA of the CDR3 is TGTGCCAGCAGTCGCACCGGGACTAGGTATGAGACCCAGTACTTC.

About this clone itself: Other DNA sequences from this sample encode an identical CDR3 as well. V and J are TRBV6-1 and TRBJ2-4; D is uncertain. Trimming removed 4 bases from V and 0 bases from J, with 4 bases in between. The V gene's germline CDR1 is MNHNS and CDR2 SASEGT. The CDR3 covers 13 residues. CDR3 sequence (DNA): TGTGCCAGCAGTGTCCTAGCCAAAAACATTCAGTACTTC. It specifies CASSVLAKNIQYF.

The chain uses TRBV6-4 and TRBJ2-5, with TRBD2 as a possible D gene (6 bases). V was cut by 6 bases and J by 5 bases, with 16 bases left in between. Germline-derived CDR1 and CDR2 are MRHNA and SNTAGT. The CDR3 contains 14 residues. This chain's CDR3 is CASRRGLPVETQYF. Here the CDR3 DNA reads TGTGCCAGCAGGCGGGGACTCCCAGTGGAGACCCAGTACTTC.

The rearrangement uses TRBV19 and TRBJ2-5; no definite D call. The J call may be mistaken, given a closer DNA end match to TRBJ2-7. This CDR3 comprises 14 residues. From germline, CDR1 is LNHDA and CDR2 SQIVND (reference sequence). The CDR3 sequence: CASTPEESSYEQYF. CDR3 bases: TGTGCCAGTACTCCCGAGGAGTCCTCCTACGAGCAGTACTTC.

The chain combines TRBV4-2 with TRBJ2-7, with 8 bases fitting TRBD2. V gave up 0 bases and J gave up 2 bases; unmatched junction bases: 6. Per germline, CDR1 LGHNA and CDR2 YNFKEQ. The CDR3 contains 16 residues. CDR3 residues: CASSQEQRERPYEQYF. For the CDR3, the DNA is TGTGCCAGCAGCCAAGAGCAGCGGGAGAGGCCCTACGAGCAGTACTTC.

This chain uses TRBV10-3 with TRBJ2-1, with D perhaps being TRBD1 or TRBD2 (5 bases each). The CDR3 is made up of 15 amino acids. The germline CDR1 and CDR2 sequences are ENHRY and SYGVKD. Trimming cost V 4 bases and J 7 bases, with 17 bases left between them. In DNA, the CDR3 is TGTGCCATCAGTGGGGAGCTTCCGAAGGGGAATGAGCAGTTCTTC. It codes for CAISGELPKGNEQFF.

This chain uses TRBV6-5 with TRBJ1-2; weak D call: TRBD1 (6 bases). Per the germline V gene, CDR1 is MNHEY and CDR2 is SVGAGI. This CDR3 is built from 15 residues. V was clipped by 6 bases and J by 5 bases, with 19 bases between them. CDR3 in amino acids: CASRSPQGGRYGYTF. In nucleotides, the CDR3 is TGTGCCAGCAGGTCGCCCCAAGGGGGACGGTATGGCTACACCTTC.

The CDR3 region is CASSGMAGSSYEQYF. The CDR3 nucleotides read TGCGCCAGCAGTGGAATGGCGGGGTCCTCCTACGAGCAGTACTTC. The chain recombines TRBV10-2 with TRBJ2-7, with D possibly matching TRBD2 (6 bases). Germline CDR1 and CDR2: WSHSY and SAAADI. The CDR3 covers 15 residues. V was cut by 4 bases and J by 0 bases, with 13 bases left in between.